These T cell receptor beta chains were read from a single sample in a study of blood T cell repertoires in COVID-19. The protocol was immunoSEQ multiplex PCR, while the TCRdb copy is restricted to in-frame clones and leaves out a portion. The table has about 140,000 clones, 75% to 90% seen once. Sequenced material: PBMCs or T cells enriched from blood (not recorded which). The source of these receptors is a man between 65 and 80 years old who had been exposed to COVID-19. CDR3s include the opening cysteine and the closing phenylalanine or tryptophan. A D gene is named only where the DNA matches it firmly. A clone size is listed for some rows: how often the clone was seen (once, few, many), or a class if it is expanded.

size | J | D | V | CDR3 | DNA
NA | TRBJ2-7 | TRBD1 | TRBV6-5 | CASSLGQGTYEQYF | TGTGCCAGCAGTTTGGGACAGGGCACCTACGAGCAGTACTTC
NA | TRBJ1-4 | TRBD1 | TRBV6-4 | CASRTGTGGLNEKLFF | TGTGCCAGCAGAACCGGGACAGGAGGGCTGAATGAAAAACTGTTTTTT
NA | TRBJ1-2 | NA | TRBV3-1/TRBV3-2 | CASSPGKRRYTF | TGTGCCAGCAGCCCAGGTAAAAGGCGCTACACCTTC
NA | TRBJ1-5 | NA | TRBV5-1 | CASSLDGGFNQPQHF | TGCGCCAGCAGCTTGGACGGAGGGTTCAATCAGCCCCAGCATTTT
few | TRBJ1-6 | TRBD1 | TRBV27 | CASSYGQGYNSPLHF | TGTGCCAGCAGTTACGGACAGGGCTATAATTCACCCCTCCACTTT
once | TRBJ1-5 | NA | TRBV6-6 | CASSPNRENQPQHF | TGTGCCAGCAGTCCTAACAGGGAAAATCAGCCCCAGCATTTT
NA | TRBJ2-5 | NA | TRBV9 | CASSVEASRQETQYF | TGTGCCAGCAGCGTAGAAGCGTCCAGACAAGAGACCCAGTACTTC
NA | TRBJ1-2 | NA | TRBV5-5 | CASSQGSVNYGYTF | TGTGCCAGCAGTCAGGGGTCGGTTAACTATGGCTACACCTTC
NA | TRBJ2-5 | TRBD2 | TRBV27 | CASSLSVWEGKETQYF | TGTGCCAGCAGTTTATCCGTGTGGGAGGGGAAAGAGACCCAGTACTTC
few | TRBJ2-7 | NA | TRBV3-1/TRBV3-2 | CASSLQGSYEQYF | TGTGCCAGCAGCCTGCAGGGCTCCTACGAGCAGTACTTC
NA | TRBJ1-1 | TRBD1 | TRBV28 | CASTYRGGVITEAFF | TGTGCCAGCACTTACAGGGGGGGAGTTATCACTGAAGCTTTCTTT
NA | TRBJ1-3 | NA | TRBV27 | CASSLWPPQGSSGNTIYF | TGTGCCAGCAGTCTATGGCCCCCCCAGGGGTCCTCTGGAAACACCATATATTTT
NA | TRBJ2-5 | TRBD2 | TRBV10-2 | CASSEQGQTSGFGTQYF | TGCGCCAGCAGTGAGCAGGGGCAGACTAGCGGTTTTGGGACCCAGTACTTC
NA | TRBJ2-3 | TRBD2 | TRBV4-1 | CASSRTGLDADTQYF | TGCGCCAGCAGCCGTACGGGACTAGACGCAGATACGCAGTATTTT
once | TRBJ1-2 | NA | TRBV19 | CASSSPGSSGDYGYTF | TGTGCCAGTAGTTCCCCAGGGTCATCCGGTGATTATGGCTACACCTTC
NA | TRBJ2-2 | TRBD1 | TRBV7-3 | CASSHDRAQDTGELFF | TGTGCCAGCAGCCATGACAGGGCCCAAGACACCGGGGAGCTGTTTTTT
NA | TRBJ2-7 | NA | TRBV12-1 | CASSPRREECEQYF | TGTGCCAGCAGCCCCCGGCGGGAAGAATGCGAGCAGTACTTC
once | TRBJ2-5 | TRBD1 | TRBV7-7 | CASSPGTGVQETQYF | TGTGCCAGCAGCCCAGGGACAGGGGTCCAAGAGACCCAGTACTTC
NA | TRBJ1-5 | NA | TRBV7-8 | CASSLDGGHQPQHF | TGTGCCAGCAGCTTAGATGGAGGGCATCAGCCCCAGCATTTT
once | TRBJ1-6 | NA | TRBV12-5 | CASGLEGNPNSPLHF | TGTGCTAGTGGTTTGGAGGGGAACCCTAATTCACCCCTCCACTTT
few | TRBJ1-5 | NA | TRBV5-5 | CASSLWAGGNQPQHF | TGTGCCAGCAGCTTGTGGGCAGGGGGCAATCAGCCCCAGCATTTT
NA | TRBJ1-5 | NA | TRBV18 | CASSLGQVANQPQHF | TGTGCCAGCTCACTCGGCCAGGTCGCCAATCAGCCCCAGCATTTT
NA | TRBJ2-5 | NA | TRBV6-1 | CASSEGHVQETQYF | TGTGCCAGCAGTGAGGGACATGTGCAAGAGACCCAGTACTTC
NA | TRBJ2-5 | TRBD2 | TRBV5-5 | CASSLGSGGRQETQYF | TGTGCCAGCAGCTTGGGGAGCGGGGGCCGACAAGAGACCCAGTACTTC
NA | TRBJ2-7 | NA | TRBV6-1 | CASSERQAREQYF | TGTGCCAGCAGTGAACGGCAGGCTCGGGAGCAGTACTTC
once | TRBJ1-5 | TRBD1 | TRBV18 | CASSPRQGNQPQHF | TGTGCCAGCTCACCTAGACAGGGTAATCAGCCCCAGCATTTT
many | TRBJ1-1 | NA | TRBV6-5 | CASKTRGNTEAFF | TGTGCCAGCAAGACCCGGGGGAACACTGAAGCTTTCTTT
NA | TRBJ2-5 | TRBD2 | TRBV11-2 | CASSPQISGGGAKETQYF | TGTGCCAGCAGCCCCCAAATTTCGGGCGGGGGGGCGAAGGAGACCCAGTACTTC
NA | TRBJ1-1 | NA | TRBV18 | CASSPQGWDTEAFF | TGTGCCAGCTCACCCCAGGGCTGGGACACTGAAGCTTTCTTT
NA | TRBJ1-3 | NA | TRBV9 | CASSFQQQPGNTIYF | TGTGCCAGCAGCTTCCAACAACAACCGGGAAACACCATATATTTT
NA | TRBJ1-5 | NA | TRBV5-1 | CASKLGFEGNQPQHF | TGCGCCAGCAAACTAGGGTTTGAGGGCAATCAGCCCCAGCATTTT
NA | TRBJ1-4 | NA | TRBV5-1 | CASSLGQGIANEKLFF | TGCGCCAGCAGCTTGGGCCAGGGGATCGCTAATGAAAAACTGTTTTTT
NA | TRBJ2-3 | NA | TRBV30 | CAWSVESSGTDTQYF | TGTGCCTGGAGTGTGGAGAGTTCGGGCACAGATACGCAGTATTTT
NA | TRBJ1-1 | TRBD1 | TRBV29-1 | CSGAQGAEAFF | TGCAGCGGTGCGCAGGGGGCTGAAGCTTTCTTT
NA | TRBJ2-5 | TRBD2 | TRBV7-8 | CASSPGEGTQETQYF | TGTGCCAGCAGCCCCGGGGAGGGAACCCAAGAGACCCAGTACTTC
few | TRBJ1-2 | TRBD1 | TRBV4-1 | CASSQSPPTGGGDGYTF | TGCGCCAGCAGCCAATCCCCTCCGACAGGGGGCGGCGATGGCTACACCTTC
NA | TRBJ2-7 | NA | TRBV3-1/TRBV3-2 | CASSTSGVYEQYF | TGTGCCAGCAGCACGTCCGGAGTCTACGAGCAGTACTTC
NA | TRBJ2-7 | TRBD2 | TRBV5-6 | CASSPKLRGASYEQYF | TGTGCCAGCAGCCCCAAATTGCGGGGGGCCTCCTACGAGCAGTACTTC
NA | TRBJ1-1 | TRBD1 | TRBV7-2 | CASSPQQGASTEAFF | TGTGCCAGCAGCCCCCAACAGGGGGCGAGCACTGAAGCTTTCTTT
NA | TRBJ2-1 | TRBD2 | TRBV19 | CASSIATSGGVYNEQFF | TGTGCCAGTAGTATAGCTACTAGCGGGGGTGTCTACAATGAGCAGTTCTTC
NA | TRBJ1-2 | TRBD1 | TRBV7-9 | CASSFGRDRGNSGNYGYTF | TGTGCCAGCAGCTTTGGCCGGGACAGGGGTAATTCAGGTAACTATGGCTACACCTTC
NA | TRBJ1-1 | NA | TRBV6-2/TRBV6-3 | CASSYGGQNTEAFF | TGTGCCAGCAGTTACGGCGGACAGAACACTGAAGCTTTCTTT
NA | TRBJ1-1 | TRBD1 | TRBV9 | CASSVGTGGVVMTEAFF | TGTGCCAGCAGCGTAGGAACAGGGGGCGTCGTGATGACTGAAGCTTTCTTT
NA | TRBJ1-1 | TRBD1 | TRBV28 | CASSLGQGKAFF | TGTGCCAGCAGTCTAGGACAGGGTAAAGCTTTCTTT
NA | TRBJ1-4 | NA | TRBV25-1 | CASSESPGNGEKLFF | TGTGCCAGCAGTGAATCCCCAGGGAATGGTGAAAAACTGTTTTTT
NA | TRBJ1-2 | TRBD1 | TRBV9 | CASSVGTGEYGYTF | TGTGCCAGCAGCGTCGGGACAGGGGAGTATGGCTACACCTTC
NA | TRBJ2-1 | NA | TRBV14 | CASSLRSIEWFF | TGTGCCAGCAGCCTAAGGAGCATCGAATGGTTCTTC
NA | TRBJ1-4 | NA | TRBV12-3/TRBV12-4 | CASSFSRNEKLFF | TGTGCCAGCAGTTTCTCCCGGAATGAAAAACTGTTTTTT
NA | TRBJ1-6 | NA | TRBV27 | CASSWVAGDSPLHF | TGTGCCAGCAGTTGGGTCGCAGGGGATTCACCCCTCCACTTT
once | TRBJ1-5 | NA | TRBV7-2 | CASSLVDTFYQPQHF | TGTGCCAGCAGCTTAGTCGACACGTTTTATCAGCCCCAGCATTTT
once | TRBJ2-3 | NA | TRBV2 | CASSDGRGNTQYF | TGTGCCAGCAGTGATGGTCGGGGGAATACGCAGTATTTT
NA | TRBJ2-7 | NA | TRBV3-1/TRBV3-2 | CASSQGLGGLEQYF | TGTGCCAGCAGCCAAGGCCTAGGGGGTTTGGAGCAGTACTTC
NA | TRBJ2-3 | NA | TRBV29-1 | CSVGLGAVGDTQYF | TGCAGCGTTGGACTAGGAGCGGTGGGAGATACGCAGTATTTT
once | TRBJ1-2 | TRBD1 | TRBV29-1 | CSVEGGGIVNGYTF | TGCAGCGTTGAAGGAGGGGGCATAGTAAATGGCTACACCTTC
NA | TRBJ1-5 | NA | TRBV4-2 | CASSQGLVGAQPQHF | TGTGCCAGCAGCCAAGGTCTGGTAGGGGCTCAGCCCCAGCATTTT
NA | TRBJ2-5 | NA | TRBV7-9 | CASEAGANAYDQETQYF | TGTGCCAGCGAGGCAGGGGCCAATGCTTATGATCAAGAGACCCAGTACTTC
NA | TRBJ1-4 | NA | TRBV7-9 | CASSTWGINEKLFF | TGTGCCAGCAGCACCTGGGGCATTAATGAAAAACTGTTTTTT